This T cell receptor beta chain was documented in a study of blood T cells in healthy people across ages. Roughly 9.2 milliliters of peripheral blood were drawn from each donor into EDTA-treated tubes. Every sample had a minimum of 6.5 million PBMCs isolated. This CDR3 contains 15 residues. V was shortened by 3 bases and J by 9 bases, with 23 bases between the two germline ends. Germline V gene data show CDR1 as DFQATT and CDR2 as SNEGSKA (reference sequence). Combining a sample-barcoded 5' primer with a J-beta primer mix, a second PCR ran for about 6 to 11 cycles. Each CDR3 protein is one row after TCRdb ran MiXCR on the 5' RACE reads. Of approximately 1,700,000 distinct CDR3 sequences detected, about two fifths appear once; the ten largest clones hold about 21%.

The J gene is TRBJ1-1, the V gene TRBV20-1; a weak D match, TRBD1 (6 bases). This clonotype was obtained from a human donor in good health. Sequenced: blood. CDR3 sequence (DNA): TGCAGTGCTAGTGAAACCCGAAAAGGGGGGGTCCAAGCTTTCTTT. This sequence encodes CSASETRKGGVQAFF.